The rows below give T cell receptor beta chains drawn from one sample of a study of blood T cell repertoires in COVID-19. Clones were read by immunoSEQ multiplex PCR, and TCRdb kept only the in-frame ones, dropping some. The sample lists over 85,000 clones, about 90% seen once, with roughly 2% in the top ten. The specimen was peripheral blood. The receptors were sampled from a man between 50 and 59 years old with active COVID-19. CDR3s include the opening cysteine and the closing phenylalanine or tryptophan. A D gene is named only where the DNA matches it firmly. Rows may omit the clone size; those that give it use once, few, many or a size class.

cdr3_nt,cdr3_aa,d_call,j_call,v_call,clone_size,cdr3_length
TGTGCCAGCAGTGGAGGACAGGGGGCCAGGGGCACTGAAGCTTTCTTT,CASSGGQGARGTEAFF,TRBD1,TRBJ1-1,TRBV6-1,-,16
TGTGCCAGCAGCGCGGAGCGGGAGGCGCACAATGAGCAGTTCTTC,CASSAEREAHNEQFF,TRBD2,TRBJ2-1,TRBV9,-,15
TGTGCCAGCAGCTTAGGGCTAGCCTCCGATACGCAGTATTTT,CASSLGLASDTQYF,-,TRBJ2-3,TRBV7-2,-,14
TGCGCCAGCAGCCAAAGGTCGGGGGGCGCAGATACGCAGTATTTT,CASSQRSGGADTQYF,-,TRBJ2-3,TRBV4-1,-,15
TGTGCCAGCAGCTTAGTCAGGCAGGGCTCCTACGAGCAGTACTTC,CASSLVRQGSYEQYF,-,TRBJ2-7,TRBV7-8,-,15
TGTGCCAGCAGGCCCAATCGAGGCGGTCAGGAGACCCAGTACTTC,CASRPNRGGQETQYF,-,TRBJ2-5,TRBV2,-,15
TGTGCCAGCAGTTACTCAGGACAGTCGGGGAACACTGAAGCTTTCTTT,CASSYSGQSGNTEAFF,-,TRBJ1-1,TRBV6-5,-,16
TGTGCCAGTAGTTGGACAGGGGAGGACTATGGCTACACCTTC,CASSWTGEDYGYTF,TRBD1,TRBJ1-2,TRBV19,-,14
TGTGCTAGTGGATCGAGCGGGGGGGCCTACAATGAGCAGTTCTTC,CASGSSGGAYNEQFF,TRBD2,TRBJ2-1,TRBV12-5,-,15
TGTGCCAGCAGCCCCCGACAAAGCAGGGGGCGCGTTATCCACGAGCAGTACTTC,CASSPRQSRGRVIHEQYF,TRBD1,TRBJ2-7,TRBV27,-,18
TGTGCCAGCAGCCTCGACAGGGTAAGGGGCACTGAAGCTTTCTTT,CASSLDRVRGTEAFF,TRBD1,TRBJ1-1,TRBV7-9,-,15
TGTGCCAGCAGTCTACGGACTCCCCGTCCCACAGATACGCAGTATTTT,CASSLRTPRPTDTQYF,-,TRBJ2-3,TRBV27,-,16
TGTGCCAGCTCACCTGCACGGGATGGCTACACCTTC,CASSPARDGYTF,-,TRBJ1-2,TRBV18,-,12
TGTGCCAGCAGGGGGACTCCGGTAGGGGAGCAGTACTTC,CASRGTPVGEQYF,-,TRBJ2-7,TRBV2,-,13
TGCGCCAGCAGCTTGTTACAGGGAAGCAGCACGGAGCAGTACTTC,CASSLLQGSSTEQYF,-,TRBJ2-7,TRBV5-1,-,15
TGCGCCAGCAGCCAAGGGACAGGGGGCTATAATTCACCCCTCCACTTT,CASSQGTGGYNSPLHF,TRBD1,TRBJ1-6,TRBV4-1,few,16
TGCGCCAGCAGCCAAGCCCTAGCGGGGGCCGATTTTTACAATGAGCAGTTCTTC,CASSQALAGADFYNEQFF,TRBD2,TRBJ2-1,TRBV4-3,few,18
TGTGCCAGCAGCTTAGGCGGCAGGGACTTTACCTACGAGCAGTACTTC,CASSLGGRDFTYEQYF,-,TRBJ2-7,TRBV7-6,-,16
TGTGCCACTACGCCCAATTGGGGGGGGTCAGATACGCAGTATTTT,CATTPNWGGSDTQYF,TRBD2,TRBJ2-3,TRBV19,-,15
TGTGCCAGCAGACGAACAGGGGGCGCGGCAGATGAGCAGTTCTTC,CASRRTGGAADEQFF,TRBD1,TRBJ2-1,TRBV6-5,-,15
TGTGCCAGCAACCCGGACAGGGCCTTCCTAGAGAACACTGAAGCTTTCTTT,CASNPDRAFLENTEAFF,TRBD1,TRBJ1-1,TRBV6-4,-,17
TGTGCCTTAACAGGGAACTATGGCTACACCTTC,CALTGNYGYTF,-,TRBJ1-2,TRBV30,once,11
TGCAGTGCTAGTACCGACAGGTCCTATGGCTACACCTTC,CSASTDRSYGYTF,-,TRBJ1-2,TRBV20-1,-,13
TGTGCCAGCAGCCACTCGCCGGGGAACGCAGATACGCAGTATTTT,CASSHSPGNADTQYF,-,TRBJ2-3,TRBV4-2,-,15
TGTGCCAGCAGTGAAGTGGGGAGAAGGGCCGGGGAGCTGTTTTTT,CASSEVGRRAGELFF,-,TRBJ2-2,TRBV6-1,-,15
TGTGCCAGCAGTGACCAGGGGGCACGGGTTGCCGGGGAGCTGTTTTTT,CASSDQGARVAGELFF,TRBD1,TRBJ2-2,TRBV2,-,16
TGCGCCAGCAGCTCCCTCGTCGGGGGGTTTGGTACAGATACGCAGTATTTT,CASSSLVGGFGTDTQYF,TRBD2,TRBJ2-3,TRBV23-1,-,17
TGCAGCGCATCTAGGGGGGCAGGGGGCGAAGAGACCCAGTACTTC,CSASRGAGGEETQYF,TRBD1,TRBJ2-5,TRBV29-1,-,15
TGTGCCATCAGCGGGTACGAGGACGAGCAGTACTTC,CAISGYEDEQYF,-,TRBJ2-7,TRBV10-3,-,12
TGTGCCAGCAGTGACGTAAATAGCAATCAGCCCCAGCATTTT,CASSDVNSNQPQHF,-,TRBJ1-5,TRBV6-1,-,14
TGTGCCAGCAGCTTGGGACAGGGGGCAGGGGTTTTCTTT,CASSLGQGAGVFF,TRBD1,TRBJ1-1,TRBV11-1,-,13
TGTGCCAGCAGCCCGGGCGGACAGGGTATCGAAAAACTGTTTTTT,CASSPGGQGIEKLFF,TRBD1,TRBJ1-4,TRBV7-7,-,15
TGTGCCTGTCGGGGAGCGGTTAACACCGGGGAGCTGTTTTTT,CACRGAVNTGELFF,-,TRBJ2-2,TRBV30,-,14
TGTGCCAGCAGTCTGCGGTACAATGAGCAGTTCTTC,CASSLRYNEQFF,-,TRBJ2-1,TRBV12-3/TRBV12-4,once,12
TGTGCCAGCAAGAGGGAGGCCTACGAGCAGTACTTC,CASKREAYEQYF,-,TRBJ2-7,TRBV2,-,12
TGTGCCAGCAGCTTAGAGGGGGCCTCTAACTATGGCTACACCTTC,CASSLEGASNYGYTF,-,TRBJ1-2,TRBV11-2,-,15
TGTGCTAGTGGCAAGCCGGGACTAGCGGTCACAGATACGCAGTATTTT,CASGKPGLAVTDTQYF,TRBD2,TRBJ2-3,TRBV12-5,-,16
TGCGCCAGCAGCCATTACATCAGGACAGGGGCCCACGAGCAGTACTTC,CASSHYIRTGAHEQYF,TRBD1,TRBJ2-7,TRBV4-1,-,16
TGTGCCAGCAGCTTACAACAGGGACGCCCCTACGAGCAGTACTTC,CASSLQQGRPYEQYF,-,TRBJ2-7,TRBV7-2,-,15
TGCGCCAGCAGCCCTGACAGGGACTATGGCTACACCTTC,CASSPDRDYGYTF,TRBD1,TRBJ1-2,TRBV5-1,-,13